This T cell receptor beta chain was sequenced during a study of blood T cell repertoires in COVID-19 (dated by TCRdb to between 2020 and 2021). Notes on the research overall: Samples from collaborators originated in the United States, Italy and Spain and spanned both the acute and convalescent phases of COVID-19. The prospective study material was composed of cDNA or gDNA derived from T cells, B-cell-depleted T cells, or PBMCs. The dataset comprised deeply sampled blood TCRbeta repertoires from subjects exposed to, actively infected with, or recovered from COVID-19. The repertoires were released in a freely available public database meant as a resource for research on the immune response to SARS-CoV-2. Samples were obtained from the ongoing ImmuneRACE study (first 160 participants) and from about 1,300 subjects provided by 6 global collaborators. Nearly every sample came with metadata listing a de-identified subject ID, COVID-19 status, age in years and sex. Where HLA class I and class II types were available, the types were taken from metadata supplied by the sample provider, not from assay-based typing.

Concerning this clone itself: No antigen is known for it. Base quality data are lacking; no much larger clone is found one base away.

Overall study outcomes, separate from this receptor: The quantity of clinical and demographic metadata differed by source and by participant and was supplied without curation.

The immunoSEQ Assay, a bias-controlled multiplex PCR, was used to amplify TCRbeta CDR3 regions from genomic DNA. From the authors' description of their analysis: Within the assay, amplification of reference gene primers was used to estimate how many nucleated cells each sample contained. To quantify the absolute abundance of each unique TCRbeta CDR3 rearrangement, sequence reads were collapsed and filtered. Productive Simpson clonality was computed per sample as the square root of Simpson's diversity index over productive rearrangements. This immuneACCESS table, as held by TCRdb, lists in-frame sequences with V and J called but not all clones. Of the missing ones, under half trace to an unresolved V gene in checked studies; the others have no known cause. V and J calls and clone size are as listed in that table; D and trimming were resolved from the DNA. The sample table holds roughly 46,000 clones, of which 86% were seen once. The top ten constitute just over 3% of the sample.

Participants in the prospective study were enrolled through a virtual design, were aged about 18 to 89 years, and lived in 24 United States geographic areas. Cohort assignment in the prospective study relied on participant-reported clinical history from a screening survey and a study questionnaire. For ImmuneRACE Cohort 3, a participant was defined as recovered based on two consecutive negative NP/OP PCR tests, clearance by a healthcare professional, or resolution of symptoms. In the prospective study, mobile phlebotomists collected whole blood, serum and a nasopharyngeal or oropharyngeal swab from each participant. Additional blood draws and questionnaires over an approximately 2-month period could optionally be provided by prospective study participants. Before DNA extraction, blood samples from the prospective study were shipped at room temperature or frozen. V loses 6 bases at its end and J loses 4 bases; junction bases beyond the gene matches: 13. CDR1 is given as SQVTM and CDR2 as ANQGSEA, both from the germline V gene. The CDR3 holds 15 amino acids from the cysteine to the phenylalanine. Left in the record is the CDR3 DNA by itself, 45 bases read in frame from the first base.

Material: PBMCs or T cells enriched from blood (not recorded which). This clonotype was obtained from a woman between 45 and 60 years old who had recovered from COVID-19. Here the chain combines TRBV29-1 and TRBJ2-5, with 8 central nucleotides matching TRBD2. The nucleotide sequence is TGCAGCGTGAACGGGGGGGGAGGGGTAGGAGAGACCCAGTACTTC. Translation gives CSVNGGGGVGETQYF.